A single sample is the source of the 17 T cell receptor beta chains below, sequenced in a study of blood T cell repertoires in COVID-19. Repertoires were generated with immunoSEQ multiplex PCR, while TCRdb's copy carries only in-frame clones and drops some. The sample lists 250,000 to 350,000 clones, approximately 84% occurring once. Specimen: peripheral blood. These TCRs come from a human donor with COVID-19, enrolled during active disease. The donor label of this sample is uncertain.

CDR3 sequence (DNA): TGTGCCAGCAGCCCCGGGAGGGCGGACGCCGGGGAGCTGTTTTTT. Amino acids: CASSPGRADAGELFF. This chain joins TRBV7-3 and TRBJ2-2; 8 bases align to TRBD2. Germline trimming cut 5 bases from V and 6 bases from J; bases unmatched to any gene: 8. The CDR3 contains 15 residues. Germline values: CDR1 SGHTA, CDR2 FQGTGA. Combining the CDR3 with reference TRBV7-3 and TRBJ2-2 gives the whole variable domain GAGVSQTPSNKVTEKGKYVELRCDPISGHTALYWYRQSLGQGPEFLIYFQGTGAADDSGLPNDRFFAVRPEGSVSTLKIQRTERGDSAVYLCASSPGRADAGELFFGEGSRLTVL.

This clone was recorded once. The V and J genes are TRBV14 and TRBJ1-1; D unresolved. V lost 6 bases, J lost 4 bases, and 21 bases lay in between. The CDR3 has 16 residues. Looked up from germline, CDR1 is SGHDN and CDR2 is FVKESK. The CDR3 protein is CASRLTAGSVRTEAFF. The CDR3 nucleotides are TGTGCCAGCAGACTCACCGCTGGGAGTGTTCGCACTGAAGCTTTCTTT.

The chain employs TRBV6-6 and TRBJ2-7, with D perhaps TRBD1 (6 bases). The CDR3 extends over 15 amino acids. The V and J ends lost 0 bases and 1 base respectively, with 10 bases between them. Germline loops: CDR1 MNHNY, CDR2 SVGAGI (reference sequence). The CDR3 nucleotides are TGTGCCAGCAGTTACTCCCGGACAGCTTCCTACGAGCAGTACTTC. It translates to CASSYSRTASYEQYF.

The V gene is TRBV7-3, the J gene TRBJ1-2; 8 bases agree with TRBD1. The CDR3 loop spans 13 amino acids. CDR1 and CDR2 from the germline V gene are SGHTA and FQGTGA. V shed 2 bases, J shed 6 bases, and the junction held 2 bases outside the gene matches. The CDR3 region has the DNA TGTGCCAGCAGCTTATCAGGGGGCAATGGCTACACCTTC. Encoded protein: CASSLSGGNGYTF.

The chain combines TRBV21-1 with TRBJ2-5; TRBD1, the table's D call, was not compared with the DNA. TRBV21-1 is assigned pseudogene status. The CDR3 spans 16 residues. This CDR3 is CASSKGGITGEETQYF. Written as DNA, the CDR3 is TGTGCCAGCAGCAAAGGGGGAATAACAGGGGAGGAGACCCAGTACTTC.

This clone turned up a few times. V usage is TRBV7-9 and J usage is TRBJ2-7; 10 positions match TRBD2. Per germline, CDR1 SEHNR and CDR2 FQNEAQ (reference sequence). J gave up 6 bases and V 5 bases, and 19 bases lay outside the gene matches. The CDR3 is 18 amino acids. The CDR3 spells CASSPPPQRAGGRGEQYF. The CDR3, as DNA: TGTGCCAGCAGCCCACCACCTCAGCGAGCGGGAGGGCGAGGCGAGCAGTACTTC.

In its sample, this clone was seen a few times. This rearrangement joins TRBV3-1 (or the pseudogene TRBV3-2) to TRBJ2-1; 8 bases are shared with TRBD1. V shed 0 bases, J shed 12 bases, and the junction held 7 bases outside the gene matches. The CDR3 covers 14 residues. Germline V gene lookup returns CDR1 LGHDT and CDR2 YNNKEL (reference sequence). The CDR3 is CASSQDWSGGWQFF. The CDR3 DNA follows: TGTGCCAGCAGCCAAGATTGGTCAGGGGGCTGGCAGTTCTTC.

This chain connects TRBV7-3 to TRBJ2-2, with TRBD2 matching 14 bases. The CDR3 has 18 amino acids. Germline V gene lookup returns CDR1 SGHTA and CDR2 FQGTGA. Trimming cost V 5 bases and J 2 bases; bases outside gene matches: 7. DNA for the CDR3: TGTGCCAGCAGCATGCCCGGGACTAGCGGGAGTAACACCGGGGAGCTGTTTTTT. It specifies CASSMPGTSGSNTGELFF.

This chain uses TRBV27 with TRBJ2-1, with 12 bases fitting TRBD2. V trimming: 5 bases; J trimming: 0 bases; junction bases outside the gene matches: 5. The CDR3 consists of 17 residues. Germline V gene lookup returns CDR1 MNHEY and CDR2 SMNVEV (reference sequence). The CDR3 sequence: CASSTRLAGVSYNEQFF. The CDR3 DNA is TGTGCCAGCAGTACTAGACTAGCGGGAGTCTCCTACAATGAGCAGTTCTTC.

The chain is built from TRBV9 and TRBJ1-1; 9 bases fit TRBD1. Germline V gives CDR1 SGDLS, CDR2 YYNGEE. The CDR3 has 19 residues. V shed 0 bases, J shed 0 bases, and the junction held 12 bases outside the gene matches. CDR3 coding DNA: TGTGCCAGCAGCGTAGAGGGGGGACGGACAGGGGACATGAACACTGAAGCTTTCTTT. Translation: CASSVEGGRTGDMNTEAFF.

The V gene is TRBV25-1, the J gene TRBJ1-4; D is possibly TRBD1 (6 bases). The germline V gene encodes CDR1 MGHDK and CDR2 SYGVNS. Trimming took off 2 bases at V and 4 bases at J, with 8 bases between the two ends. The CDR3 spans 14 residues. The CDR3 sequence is CASSEQQGNEKLFF. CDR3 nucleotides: TGTGCCAGCAGTGAACAACAGGGTAATGAAAAACTGTTTTTT. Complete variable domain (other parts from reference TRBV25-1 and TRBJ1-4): EADIYQTPRYLVIGTGKKITLECSQTMGHDKMYWYQQDPGMELHLIHYSYGVNSTEKGDLSSESTVSRIRTEHFPLTLESARPSHTSQYLCASSEQQGNEKLFFGSGTQLSVL.

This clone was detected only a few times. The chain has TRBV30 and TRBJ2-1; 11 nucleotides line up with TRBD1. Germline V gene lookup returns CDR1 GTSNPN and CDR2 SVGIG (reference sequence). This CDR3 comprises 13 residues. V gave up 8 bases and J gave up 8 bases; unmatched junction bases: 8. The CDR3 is CATWTGGAYEQFF. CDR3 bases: TGTGCCACATGGACAGGGGGCGCTTATGAGCAGTTCTTC.

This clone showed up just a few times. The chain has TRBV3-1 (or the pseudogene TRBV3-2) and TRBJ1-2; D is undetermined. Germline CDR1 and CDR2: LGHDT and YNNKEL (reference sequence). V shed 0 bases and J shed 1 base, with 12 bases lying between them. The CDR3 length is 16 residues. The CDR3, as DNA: TGTGCCAGCAGCCAAGATTATCGGGGTTTTAACTATGGCTACACCTTC. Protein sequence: CASSQDYRGFNYGYTF.

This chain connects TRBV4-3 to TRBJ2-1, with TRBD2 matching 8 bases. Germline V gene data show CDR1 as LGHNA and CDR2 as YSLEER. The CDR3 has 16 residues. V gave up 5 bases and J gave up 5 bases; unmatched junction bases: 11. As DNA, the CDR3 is TGCGCCAGCAGCGAACGGGGGGGGACTAGGGACAATGAGCAGTTCTTC. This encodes CASSERGGTRDNEQFF.

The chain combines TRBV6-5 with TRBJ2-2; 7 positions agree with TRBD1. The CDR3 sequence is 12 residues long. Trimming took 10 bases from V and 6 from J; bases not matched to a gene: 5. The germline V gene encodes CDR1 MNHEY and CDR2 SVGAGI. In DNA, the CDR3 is TGTGCCACCGGGGACAGTCCCGGGGAGCTGTTTTTT. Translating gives CATGDSPGELFF.

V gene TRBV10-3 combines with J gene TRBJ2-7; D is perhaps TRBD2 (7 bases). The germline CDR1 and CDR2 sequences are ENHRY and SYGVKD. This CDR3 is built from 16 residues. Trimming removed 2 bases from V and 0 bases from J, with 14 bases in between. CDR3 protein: CAISEGGAGYSYEQYF. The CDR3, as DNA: TGTGCCATCAGTGAGGGGGGGGCGGGATACTCCTACGAGCAGTACTTC.

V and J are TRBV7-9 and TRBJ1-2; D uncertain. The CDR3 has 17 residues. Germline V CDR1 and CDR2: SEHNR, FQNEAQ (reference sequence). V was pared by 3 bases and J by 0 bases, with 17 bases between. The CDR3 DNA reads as TGTGCCAGCAGCTTCGAAGAACCACATACACCTAACTATGGCTACACCTTC. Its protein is CASSFEEPHTPNYGYTF.